This TCR beta chain was retrieved from a study of control samples from healthy donors and cancer patients (dated by TCRdb to the early 2020s). The library was generated by the immunoSEQ multiplex PCR assay. The clones in this table, taken by TCRdb from immuneACCESS, are in-frame only. Not every clone is retained; where verified, under half of the shortfall comes from an unresolved V gene, and the cause of the rest is unknown. Here the sample has about 20,000 clones; roughly 80% occur a single time. Of the sample, 27% is held by the ten largest clones. From its cysteine to its phenylalanine, the CDR3 spans 18 amino acids. CDR3 DNA is the only sequence kept; it has 54 bases, read in frame from the first base. The germline ends are 24 bases apart after V is trimmed by 5 bases and J by 3 bases. Sequences MNHEY (CDR1) and SMNVEV (CDR2) are obtained from the germline V gene (reference sequence). Of note for this clone: Its antigen is still unknown. Within one base of it there is no much larger clone, and no base qualities were kept.

This clonotype was sampled from a man in his sixties with head and neck cancer. This chain is built from TRBV27 and TRBJ2-3, with no confidently assigned D gene. The sequencing input was PBMCs. The CDR3 loop reads CASSPLPSFETETDTQYF. The DNA sequence is TGTGCCAGCAGTCCGCTCCCCTCTTTCGAAACCGAAACAGATACGCAGTATTTT.